What follows are 19 T cell receptor beta chains derived from one specimen sequenced in a study of T-cell memory formation after mild COVID-19. TCRdb recomputed calls from the 5' RACE reads with MiXCR, one row per CDR3 protein. The sample lists about 250,000 distinct CDR3 sequences, approximately 19% occurring once. Sequenced input: PBMCs or a T cell subset sorted from them (not recorded which). These receptor sequences come from a man in his late teens or twenties who had mild COVID-19 (a few samples of this study predate the infection). Cell type and time point are not known.

The V and J genes are TRBV6-5 and TRBJ2-5, with a tentative D call TRBD2 (5 bases). The V gene lost 5 bases and the J gene lost 9 bases, with 22 bases spanning the gap. Germline-derived CDR1 and CDR2 are MNHEY and SVGAGI. The CDR3 has 15 amino acids. CDR3 DNA sequence: TGTGCCAGCAGTCGCCTGACCGCAGGCGCGGAGGCCCAGTACTTC. Its translation is CASSRLTAGAEAQYF.

The V gene is TRBV6-5, the J gene TRBJ2-7, with a tentative D call TRBD1 (6 bases). The CDR3 has 12 residues. Per the germline V gene, CDR1 is MNHEY and CDR2 is SVGAGI. Trimming took off 6 bases at V and 7 bases at J, with 13 bases between the two ends. CDR3 loop: CASRLGQGEQYF. CDR3 coding DNA: TGTGCCAGCAGACTCGGCCAGGGGGAGCAGTACTTC.

J is TRBJ2-6 and V is TRBV5-1; the D gene is possibly TRBD2 (6 bases). Trimming removed 1 base from V and 7 bases from J, with 12 bases in between. Germline lookup yields CDR1 SGHRS and CDR2 YFSETQ. CDR3 length: 15 amino acids. CDR3 sequence reads: CASSLKVGGANVLTF. DNA for the CDR3: TGCGCCAGCAGCTTGAAGGTGGGGGGAGCCAACGTCCTGACTTTC.

This rearrangement joins TRBV25-1 to TRBJ1-2; no clear D. V was trimmed by 3 bases and J by 7 bases, leaving 6 bases between them. Germline-derived CDR1 and CDR2 are MGHDK and SYGVNS. CDR3 size: 11 residues. The CDR3 is CASSEGVGYTF. The CDR3 DNA follows: TGTGCCAGCAGTGAGGGAGTTGGCTACACCTTC.

The CDR3 spells CASSLTAGQGEKLFF. DNA for the CDR3: TGTGCCAGCAGTTTAACAGCAGGGCAGGGTGAAAAACTGTTTTTT. The chain recombines TRBV28 with TRBJ1-4; D is perhaps TRBD1 (5 bases). The CDR3 runs to 15 residues. Germline CDR1 is MDHEN and CDR2 is SYDVKM. Trimming shortened V by 2 bases and J by 7 bases, and 14 bases separated the two germline ends.

This clonotype was seen a handful of times. The chain uses TRBV7-9 and TRBJ2-3; TRBD2 is a possible D gene (6 bases). Germline assignment: CDR1 SEHNR and CDR2 FQNEAQ (reference sequence). The CDR3 is 17 residues long. V was trimmed by 3 bases and J by 4 bases, leaving 20 bases between them. The CDR3 coding sequence is TGTGCCAGCAGCTTCGCGGGGTTGGCAGGTTGGGCAGATACGCAGTATTTT. Its translation: CASSFAGLAGWADTQYF.

The V and J genes are TRBV4-1 and TRBJ2-2; 9 bases align to TRBD2. This CDR3 has 17 amino acids. The ends lost 5 bases at V and 4 bases at J; junction bases unmatched: 11. The germline V gene encodes CDR1 MGHRA and CDR2 YSYEKL. The CDR3 DNA follows: TGCGCCAGCAGCAGACTACTAGGCGGGGGGGCCACCGGGGAGCTGTTTTTT. Encoded protein: CASSRLLGGGATGELFF.

This clonotype has more than one count but fewer than ten. The chain carries TRBV28 and TRBJ2-3; 9 nucleotides align to TRBD1. The V segment lost 3 bases and the J segment 4 bases; nucleotides outside the gene matches: 5. The CDR3 length is 15 residues. CDR1 and CDR2 from the germline V gene are MDHEN and SYDVKM. DNA of the CDR3: TGTGCCAGCAGTTTTGGGACAGGGATCTCAGATACGCAGTATTTT. Protein: CASSFGTGISDTQYF.

This sequence joins TRBV7-9 and TRBJ2-3; 9 nucleotides align to TRBD1. Germline loops: CDR1 SEHNR, CDR2 FQNEAQ (reference sequence). CDR3 length: 15 amino acids. Losses at the gene ends were 4 bases for V and 2 bases for J; bases not matched to a gene: 4. The CDR3: CASSWDRVDTDTQYF. The CDR3 coding sequence is TGTGCCAGCAGCTGGGACAGGGTGGACACAGATACGCAGTATTTT. The entire variable domain, with the rest obtained from reference TRBV7-9 and TRBJ2-3, is as follows: DTGVSQNPRHKITKRGQNVTFRCDPISEHNRLYWYRQTLGQGPEFLTYFQNEAQLEKSRLLSDRFSAERPKGSFSTLEIQRTEQGDSAMYLCASSWDRVDTDTQYFGPGTRLTVL.

There are a few counts of this clonotype. The chain recombines TRBV25-1 with TRBJ2-3, with 12 nucleotides matching TRBD2. CDR3 size: 17 residues. The V gene's germline CDR1 is MGHDK and CDR2 SYGVNS. The J segment lost 3 bases and the V segment lost 8 bases, leaving 12 bases of the junction unmatched. Written as DNA, the CDR3 is TGTGCCAGCGGAAGCAATCTAGCGGGGGGGCCGACAGATACGCAGTATTTT. This encodes CASGSNLAGGPTDTQYF.

Only a few counts were recorded for this clonotype. V is TRBV7-2 and J is TRBJ2-7; possible D gene TRBD1, 6 bases. Trimming removed 5 bases at V and 3 bases at J, with 8 bases between. The CDR3 is 12 amino acids. From germline, CDR1 is SGHTA and CDR2 FQGNSA. The CDR3 nucleotides read TGTGCCAGCAGCCGGGACAACTACGAGCAGTACTTC. Translating it yields CASSRDNYEQYF.

This clonotype was found a few times. The chain combines TRBV6-5 with TRBJ2-1, with 12 bases lining up with TRBD2. Germline V CDR1 and CDR2: MNHEY, SVGAGI. The CDR3 runs 15 residues. The V gene end was trimmed by 4 bases and the J gene end by 9 bases; junction bases not matched to a gene: 7. The CDR3: CASSLSSGGAGEQFF. The CDR3 nucleotides are TGTGCCAGCAGTTTGTCTAGCGGGGGGGCTGGTGAGCAGTTCTTC.

This clonotype was picked up many times. This rearrangement joins TRBV6-2 or TRBV6-3 to TRBJ1-2; possibly TRBD1 for D (6 bases). Trimming left V 4 bases short and J 4 bases short, with 19 bases between. The CDR3 is made up of 16 amino acids. In germline, CDR1 is MNHEY, CDR2 SVGEGT. The CDR3 DNA sequence: TGTGCCAGCAGTTCCGTCCTGAAAGACAGGCTCTATGGCTACACCTTC. This translates into CASSSVLKDRLYGYTF.

V is TRBV4-3 and J is TRBJ2-3, with D possibly being TRBD2 (7 bases). The germline CDR1 and CDR2 sequences are LGHNA and YSLEER. The germline V and J ends were trimmed by 3 bases and 2 bases, with 15 bases remaining between them. This CDR3 comprises 16 residues. CDR3 nucleotides: TGCGCCAGCAGCCAGCGACGGCGGGGGCCCACAGATACGCAGTATTTT. This gives the protein CASSQRRRGPTDTQYF.

V is TRBV29-1 and J is TRBJ1-2; the D is unclear. Germline V gene sequence: CDR1 SQVTM, CDR2 ANQGSEA. The CDR3 is 12 residues long. V was clipped by 0 bases and J by 4 bases, with 6 bases between them. The CDR3 region has the DNA TGCAGCGTTGAAGATTTTCGCTATGGCTACACCTTC. Encoded protein: CSVEDFRYGYTF.

This clonotype was seen many times. The chain employs TRBV5-1 and TRBJ2-1; 8 nucleotides match TRBD1. CDR3 length: 14 residues. Germline loops: CDR1 SGHRS, CDR2 YFSETQ. After removal of 2 bases from V and 9 bases from J, the junction contained 7 bases not matched to a gene. Here the CDR3 reads CASSFQGAPSEQFF. In DNA, the CDR3 is TGCGCCAGCAGCTTCCAGGGGGCGCCTTCTGAGCAGTTCTTC.

The genes are TRBV24-1 and TRBJ1-5; D unresolved. The germline V gene encodes CDR1 KGHDR and CDR2 SFDVKD. Trimming took 3 bases from V and 1 from J, leaving 6 bases between them. The length of the CDR3 is 14 residues. Here the CDR3 DNA reads TGTGCCACCAGTGATGCGGCAAGCAATCAGCCCCAGCATTTT. It yields the protein CATSDAASNQPQHF.

The V call is TRBV4-3, the J call TRBJ1-2, with D uncertain. Germline CDR1 LGHNA, CDR2 YSLEER. This CDR3 region has 14 residues. V dropped 0 bases and J dropped 2 bases, with 7 bases sitting between them. This CDR3 reads CASSQDAGNYGYTF. Written as DNA, the CDR3 is TGCGCCAGCAGCCAAGATGCAGGAAACTATGGCTACACCTTC.

CDR3 protein: CASSPRDSSNSPLHF. The CDR3 DNA sequence: TGTGCCAGCAGTCCCAGGGACAGTAGTAATTCACCCCTCCACTTT. The rearrangement joins TRBV12-3 or TRBV12-4 to TRBJ1-6; 7 nucleotides align to TRBD1. The CDR3 extends over 15 amino acids. Unmatched junction bases numbered 7, after V lost 5 bases and J lost 6 bases.